Presented here are 30 T cell receptor beta chains from one specimen sequenced in a study of technical replicates of blood from several donors. Sequenced by immunoSEQ multiplex PCR; TCRdb stores in-frame clones only, minus some. The sample carries around 79,000 clones, 90% to 95% recorded once. The sequenced sample consisted of T cells isolated from PBMCs. These receptors were collected from a human donor in good health.

V and J are TRBV5-8 and TRBJ1-2; TRBD1 matches at 7 bases. Germline V lookup: CDR1 SGHTS, CDR2 YDEGEE. The CDR3 extends over 15 amino acids. With 4 bases clipped from V and 5 bases from J, the junction kept 11 bases outside the gene matches. The chain's CDR3 is CASSSQNRGDYGYTF. The CDR3, as DNA: TGTGCCAGCAGCAGCCAAAACAGGGGAGATTATGGCTACACCTTC.

The chain links TRBV10-2 to TRBJ1-5; D is unclear. Germline V gene data show CDR1 as WSHSY and CDR2 as SAAADI. Trimming shortened V by 2 bases and J by 12 bases, and 11 bases separated the two germline ends. The CDR3 loop spans 12 amino acids. Here the CDR3 reads CASSESRSRQHF. The CDR3 DNA reads as TGCGCCAGCAGTGAGAGCAGGTCGCGCCAGCATTTT.

V usage is TRBV7-2 and J usage is TRBJ2-7; TRBD1 matches 9 bases. V dropped 5 bases and J dropped 3; count of bases not matched to a gene: 8. The germline V gene has CDR1 SGHTA and CDR2 FQGNSA. CDR3 length: 15 amino acids. Here the CDR3 DNA reads TGTGCCAGCAGCCGACTCGGGACAGGGCTCTACGAGCAGTACTTC. This codes for CASSRLGTGLYEQYF.

The gene calls are TRBV29-1 and TRBJ2-3, with D possibly matching TRBD1 (6 bases). CDR1 SQVTM and CDR2 ANQGSEA come from the germline V gene. V was trimmed by 7 bases and J by 0 bases, leaving 11 bases between them. CDR3 length: 13 residues. DNA of the CDR3: TGCAGCGGTGGGACACTTAGCACAGATACGCAGTATTTT. Translation: CSGGTLSTDTQYF.

The V call is TRBV11-2, the J call TRBJ1-1; 10 nucleotides agree with TRBD1. The CDR3 runs 17 residues. CDR1 and CDR2 (germline): SGHAT, FQNNGV. Unmatched junction bases numbered 13, after V lost 4 bases and J lost 5 bases. CDR3 nucleotides: TGTGCCAGCAGCTCGCCCGGGACAGGGGTCACGGTTACTGAAGCTTTCTTT. Its translation is CASSSPGTGVTVTEAFF.

The rearrangement links TRBV18 to TRBJ1-1; the D gene is possibly TRBD1 (6 bases). The V gene's germline CDR1 is KGHSH and CDR2 LQKENI. CDR3 length: 13 amino acids. Trimming took 3 bases from V and 1 from J, leaving 6 bases between them. In DNA form, the CDR3 reads TGTGCCAGCTCACCGGGACAGAACACTGAAGCTTTCTTT. Encoded protein: CASSPGQNTEAFF.

The CDR3 sequence: CASSSGYSGETQYF. CDR3 in DNA: TGTGCCAGCAGTTCGGGGTACTCGGGAGAGACCCAGTACTTC. The chain is built from TRBV27 and TRBJ2-5, with D possibly being TRBD2 (5 bases). CDR1 is MNHEY, CDR2 SMNVEV, per germline (reference sequence). The length of the CDR3 is 14 residues. Deletions cut 4 bases from V and 4 bases from J, with 13 bases between.

Written as DNA, the CDR3 is TGCGCCAGCAGCCTCCTCATATCGGGCTCCTACAATGAGCAGTTCTTC. Its translation: CASSLLISGSYNEQFF. The chain carries TRBV5-1 and TRBJ2-1; no clear D gene. The CDR3 has 16 amino acids. Trimming removed 4 bases at V and 0 bases at J, with 14 bases between. Germline lookup yields CDR1 SGHRS and CDR2 YFSETQ.

This chain connects TRBV5-1 to TRBJ2-5; 10 bases line up with TRBD2. In germline, CDR1 is SGHRS, CDR2 YFSETQ. This CDR3 spans 16 amino acids. Germline trimming cut 3 bases from V and 5 bases from J; bases unmatched to any gene: 10. CDR3 region: CASSSRSGRGGETQYF. The CDR3 DNA sequence: TGCGCCAGCAGCTCCCGCAGCGGGAGGGGTGGGGAGACCCAGTACTTC. The entire variable domain, with the rest obtained from reference TRBV5-1 and TRBJ2-5, is as follows: KAGVTQTPRYLIKTRGQQVTLSCSPISGHRSVSWYQQTPGQGLQFLFEYFSETQRNKGNFPGRFSGRQFSNSRSEMNVSTLELGDSALYLCASSSRSGRGGETQYFGPGTRLLVL.

The rearrangement joins TRBV19 to TRBJ2-7, with D perhaps matching TRBD1 (6 bases). CDR3 length equals 14 residues. V was cut by 5 bases and J by 0 bases, with 11 bases left in between. The germline CDR1 and CDR2 sequences are LNHDA and SQIVND (reference sequence). CDR3 nucleotides: TGTGCCAGTAGTTCCGGGACAAGCTCCTACGAGCAGTACTTC. Amino acids: CASSSGTSSYEQYF.

The chain has TRBV5-8 and TRBJ2-2, with 13 bases that match TRBD2. This CDR3 has 17 residues. In germline, CDR1 is SGHTS, CDR2 YDEGEE. V shed 4 bases, J shed 2 bases, and the junction held 5 bases outside the gene matches. CDR3 region: CASSRRLAGGNTGELFF. The CDR3, as DNA: TGTGCCAGCAGCCGGAGACTAGCGGGGGGCAACACCGGGGAGCTGTTTTTT.

This chain joins TRBV10-2 and TRBJ1-4; no firm D call. V lost 3 bases and J lost 4, with 6 bases in between. The CDR3 is 13 residues long. Germline CDR1 and CDR2: WSHSY and SAAADI. CDR3: CASSDGDNEKLFF. The CDR3 DNA reads TGCGCCAGCAGTGACGGGGATAATGAAAAACTGTTTTTT.

The chain is built from TRBV29-1 and TRBJ1-2; maybe TRBD1 (6 bases). The V end lost 5 bases, the J end lost 3 bases, and 13 bases lay between the germline ends. Germline CDR1 reads SQVTM; CDR2 reads ANQGSEA. This CDR3 has 13 amino acids. The CDR3: CSVFRGEHYGYTF. The CDR3 DNA is TGCAGCGTTTTCAGGGGCGAACACTATGGCTACACCTTC.

The rearrangement uses TRBV27 and TRBJ1-5, with D possibly matching TRBD1 (6 bases). Trimming removed 1 base from V and 11 bases from J, with 21 bases in between. Germline loops: CDR1 MNHEY, CDR2 SMNVEV (reference sequence). CDR3 length equals 16 residues. The CDR3 coding sequence is TGTGCCAGCAGTTTATGGGGGGATACGAAAGGGGGGGCCCAGCATTTT. As protein: CASSLWGDTKGGAQHF.

This clone was detected once. CDR3 DNA: TGTGCCAGCTCACGGACAGAGAATAGCAATCAGCCCCAGCATTTT. Its protein is CASSRTENSNQPQHF. The chain recombines TRBV18 with TRBJ1-5; tentatively, D is TRBD1 (6 bases). The ends were cut back, 4 bases at V and 0 bases at J, with 10 bases in the middle. Germline assignment: CDR1 KGHSH and CDR2 LQKENI. The CDR3 loop spans 15 amino acids.

The chain is built from TRBV6-5 and TRBJ1-3; D unresolved. The CDR3 totals 16 residues. V was pared by 0 bases and J by 3 bases, with 12 bases between. Germline V gives CDR1 MNHEY, CDR2 SVGAGI. DNA for the CDR3: TGTGCCAGCAGTTACTCGGGCGTCTTTGGTGGAAACACCATATATTTT. Translated: CASSYSGVFGGNTIYF.

This chain uses TRBV19 with TRBJ2-7, with D tentatively TRBD2 (6 bases). CDR1 and CDR2 from the germline V gene are LNHDA and SQIVND (reference sequence). The CDR3 consists of 15 residues. Between the trimmed V and J ends, which lost 6 bases and 1 base, there was a span of 16 bases. DNA for the CDR3: TGTGCCAGTAGCCTGGCGGCAGGGAGGTCCTACGAGCAGTACTTC. This gives the protein CASSLAAGRSYEQYF. Looking up the rest from reference TRBV19 and TRBJ2-7 gives the full variable domain: DGGITQSPKYLFRKEGQNVTLSCEQNLNHDAMYWYRQDPGQGLRLIYYSQIVNDFQKGDIAEGYSVSREKKESFPLTVTSAQKNPTAFYLCASSLAAGRSYEQYFGPGTRLTVT.

The CDR3 sequence is CASSSPGLADLNTGELFF. Here the CDR3 DNA reads TGTGCCAGCAGTTCTCCGGGACTAGCAGACCTGAACACCGGGGAGCTGTTTTTT. V gene TRBV5-4 combines with J gene TRBJ2-2, with TRBD2 identical over 9 bases. Germline CDR1 SGHNT, CDR2 YYREEE (reference sequence). The CDR3 is 18 residues long. V lost 5 bases, J lost 1 base, and 12 bases stayed unmatched.

This clone was seen a single time. V usage is TRBV7-6 and J usage is TRBJ2-5, with 8 nucleotides matching TRBD1. The germline V gene has CDR1 SGHVS and CDR2 FNYEAQ. The CDR3 sequence is 14 residues long. Losses at the gene ends were 4 bases for V and 1 base for J; bases not matched to a gene: 2. The DNA of the CDR3 is TGTGCCAGCAGCTCCGGACAGGGCCAAGAGACCCAGTACTTC. Translated: CASSSGQGQETQYF.

The rearrangement links TRBV5-1 to TRBJ1-1, with a tentative D call TRBD1 (5 bases). Germline V gene sequence: CDR1 SGHRS, CDR2 YFSETQ. The CDR3 totals 15 residues. V lost 2 bases and J lost 4, with 15 bases in between. The CDR3 DNA is TGCGCCAGCAGCTTATCGGGGACTTTGACCACTGAAGCTTTCTTT. Its translation: CASSLSGTLTTEAFF.

This clone was seen a single time. This rearrangement joins TRBV6-1 to TRBJ1-5; unclear D gene. Germline lookup yields CDR1 MNHNS and CDR2 SASEGT. The CDR3 covers 14 residues. Trimming shortened V by 1 base and J by 7 bases, and 11 bases separated the two germline ends. The CDR3 spells CASSEGWSYQPQHF. The CDR3 region has the DNA TGTGCCAGCAGTGAAGGTTGGAGTTACCAGCCCCAGCATTTT.

V gene TRBV28 combines with J gene TRBJ2-7; D might be TRBD1 (6 bases). The V and J ends lost 5 bases and 5 bases respectively, with 16 bases between them. This CDR3 region has 14 residues. The germline gives CDR1 MDHEN, CDR2 SYDVKM. DNA of the CDR3: TGTGCCAGCAGTGCATACAGGGAGCTGGACGAGCAGTACTTC. Its protein product is CASSAYRELDEQYF. Full variable domain (rest looked up from reference TRBV28 and TRBJ2-7): DVKVTQSSRYLVKRTGEKVFLECVQDMDHENMFWYRQDPGLGLRLIYFSYDVKMKEKGDIPEGYSVSREKKERFSLILESASTNQTSMYLCASSAYRELDEQYFGPGTRLTVT.

This rearrangement joins TRBV10-3 to TRBJ2-3; tentative D call: TRBD2 (6 bases). V was shortened by 0 bases and J by 1 base, with 11 bases between the two germline ends. The CDR3 is made up of 16 amino acids. The germline V gene encodes CDR1 ENHRY and CDR2 SYGVKD. Here the CDR3 reads CAISESSGGRTDTQYF. The CDR3 DNA reads as TGTGCCATCAGTGAGTCTAGCGGAGGGCGCACAGATACGCAGTATTTT.

The chain recombines TRBV19 with TRBJ2-5, with D maybe TRBD1 (5 bases). V was shortened by 6 bases and J by 0 bases, with 5 bases between the two germline ends. CDR1 is LNHDA, CDR2 SQIVND, per germline (reference sequence). The CDR3 is 12 residues long. In DNA form, the CDR3 reads TGTGCCAGTAGCAGGGACCAAGAGACCCAGTACTTC. Its protein is CASSRDQETQYF.

Comments on this clone: Its ends do not fully match the called genes, so a read error is possible. This chain uses TRBV7-7 with TRBJ1-2; TRBD1 matches 9 bases. The CDR3 is 16 amino acids. CDR1 is SSHAT and CDR2 is FNYEAQ in the germline V gene (reference sequence). CDR3 in amino acids: CASSLERNRGPDGYTF. In DNA, the CDR3 is TGTGCTAGCAGCTTAGAAAGGAACAGGGGGCCGGATGGCTACACCTTC.

The chain employs TRBV5-1 and TRBJ2-7; D may be TRBD1 (6 bases). Trimming removed 0 bases at V and 3 bases at J, with 13 bases between. The CDR3 consists of 15 residues. Germline lookup yields CDR1 SGHRS and CDR2 YFSETQ. The CDR3 region is CASSLGTGPLYEQYF. CDR3 DNA sequence: TGCGCCAGCAGCTTGGGAACAGGGCCCCTCTACGAGCAGTACTTC.

The chain carries TRBV6-5 and TRBJ2-3; D unclear. Germline lookup yields CDR1 MNHEY and CDR2 SVGAGI. Trimming left V 8 bases short and J 13 bases short, with 13 bases between. The CDR3 consists of 10 residues. CDR3: CASGAEAKYF. In DNA, the CDR3 is TGTGCCAGCGGCGCCGAGGCTAAGTATTTT.

The chain employs TRBV28 and TRBJ1-2; TRBD1 matches at 7 bases. Germline V lookup: CDR1 MDHEN, CDR2 SYDVKM. The V gene end was trimmed by 3 bases and the J gene end by 4 bases; junction bases not matched to a gene: 5. CDR3 length: 14 residues. The CDR3 nucleotides read TGTGCCAGCAGTTTGAGGGGGCAGGGCTATGGCTACACCTTC. Translating gives CASSLRGQGYGYTF.

The chain joins TRBV19 to TRBJ2-7, with a tentative D call TRBD1 (6 bases). V lost 3 bases and J 3 bases, leaving 15 bases between the germline ends. The CDR3 has 15 residues. Germline V gene sequence: CDR1 LNHDA, CDR2 SQIVND (reference sequence). The CDR3 here is CASSINRVGSYEQYF. For the CDR3, the DNA is TGTGCCAGTAGTATTAACAGGGTAGGGAGCTACGAGCAGTACTTC.

V gene TRBV6-1 combines with J gene TRBJ2-7; no definite D call. Germline loops: CDR1 MNHNS, CDR2 SASEGT. CDR3 length: 10 amino acids. The V end lost 7 bases, the J end lost 3 bases, and 4 bases lay between the germline ends. For the CDR3, the DNA is TGTGCCAGCACAGACTACGAGCAGTACTTC. The encoded protein is CASTDYEQYF.